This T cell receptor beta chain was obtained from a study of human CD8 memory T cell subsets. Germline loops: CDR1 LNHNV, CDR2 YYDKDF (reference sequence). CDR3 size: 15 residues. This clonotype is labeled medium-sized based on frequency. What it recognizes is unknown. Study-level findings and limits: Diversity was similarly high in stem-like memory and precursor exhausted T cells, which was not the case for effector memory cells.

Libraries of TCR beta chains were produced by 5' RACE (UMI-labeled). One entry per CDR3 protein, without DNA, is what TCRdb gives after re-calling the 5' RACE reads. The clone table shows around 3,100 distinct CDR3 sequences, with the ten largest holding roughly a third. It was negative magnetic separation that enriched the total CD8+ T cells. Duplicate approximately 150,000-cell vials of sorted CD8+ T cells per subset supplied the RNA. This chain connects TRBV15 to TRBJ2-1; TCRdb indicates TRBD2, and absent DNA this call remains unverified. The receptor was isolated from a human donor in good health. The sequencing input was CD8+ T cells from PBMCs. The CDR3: CATSRGQGPWDEQFF.